The T cell receptor beta chain described here comes from a study of blood T cells in healthy people across ages. Combining a sample-barcoded 5' primer with a J-beta primer mix, a second PCR ran for roughly 7 to 11 cycles. TCRdb re-analysed the 5' RACE reads in MiXCR, keeping a single row per CDR3 protein. Of some 1.5 million distinct CDR3 sequences in the sample, 42% were seen once. Trimming removed 1 base at V and 8 bases at J, with 17 bases between. CDR1 and CDR2 from the germline V gene are DFQATT and SNEGSKA (reference sequence). This CDR3 region has 15 residues. The J gene is TRBJ1-4, the V gene TRBV20-1, with a tentative D call TRBD1 (6 bases). Sequencing was performed on blood. The receptor's source is a woman between 18 and 29 years old in good health. The CDR3 is CSARGLGGKEEKLFF. DNA of the CDR3: TGCAGTGCTAGAGGACTTGGGGGCAAGGAAGAAAAACTGTTTTTT.